One and the same sample provided the 14 T cell receptor beta chains below, sequenced in a study of molecular identifiers for immune sequencing clone quantification. TCRdb independently ran MiXCR on the PCR reads; one entry per CDR3 protein. The sample holds more than 450,000 distinct CDR3 sequences; 20% to 25% are singletons and the top ten take 0.65% to 0.95%. Specimen: naive CD8+ T cells from blood, with Jurkat cell RNA spiked in. The subset was: FACS-sorted CD8+CD4-CCR7+CD45RA+ naive T cells. Every receptor here comes from a human donor in good health. Some libraries in this study had Jurkat cell RNA spiked in.

This clonotype has just a few counts. The rearrangement links TRBV19 to TRBJ1-1; D is ambiguous. This CDR3 is 15 amino acids long. Trimming stripped 10 bases from V and 8 bases from J, with 26 bases between. The germline gives CDR1 LNHDA, CDR2 SQIVND (reference sequence). The CDR3 region is CATTPVTGGATEAFF. The CDR3 nucleotides are TGTGCCACTACGCCCGTGACTGGAGGAGCCACCGAAGCTTTCTTT.

This chain connects TRBV6-2 or TRBV6-3 to TRBJ2-7, with 9 bases aligning to TRBD1. After removal of 6 bases from V and 1 base from J, the junction contained 7 bases not matched to a gene. The CDR3 runs to 15 residues. CDR1 and CDR2 (germline): MNHEY, SVGEGT. CDR3 DNA: TGTGCCAGCAGCTGGGACAGGGTATCGTCCTACGAGCAGTACTTC. This sequence encodes CASSWDRVSSYEQYF.

This clonotype has at least ten counts. V is TRBV10-2 and J is TRBJ2-3; 7 bases fit TRBD2. CDR1 and CDR2 (germline): WSHSY, SAAADI. The CDR3 consists of 14 residues. V shed 6 bases, J shed 5 bases, and the junction held 8 bases outside the gene matches. The CDR3 spells CASSLAGGRDTQYF. DNA of the CDR3: TGCGCCAGCAGCTTGGCCGGCGGGAGAGATACGCAGTATTTT.

This clonotype has more than one count but fewer than ten. The CDR3 loop is CASSESQGLDQPQHF. The CDR3 region has the DNA TGTGCCAGCAGTGAATCCCAGGGTCTGGACCAGCCCCAGCATTTT. V is TRBV2 and J is TRBJ1-5, with a weak D call TRBD1 (5 bases). The germline CDR1 and CDR2 sequences are SNHLY and FYNNEI. Trimming took off 2 bases at V and 7 bases at J, with 15 bases between the two ends. The CDR3 extends over 15 amino acids.

This clonotype was detected only a few times. This rearrangement joins TRBV7-9 to TRBJ2-1; unclear D gene. V dropped 8 bases and J dropped 8 bases, with 13 bases sitting between them. CDR1 is SEHNR, CDR2 FQNEAQ, per germline (reference sequence). This CDR3 is 12 amino acids long. CDR3 nucleotides: TGTGCCAGCGGTCTAGGCTTCTATGAGCAGTTCTTC. As protein: CASGLGFYEQFF.

This clonotype has at least ten counts. The chain combines TRBV27 with TRBJ1-2; a weak D match, TRBD1 (6 bases). The CDR3 contains 14 residues. In germline, CDR1 is MNHEY, CDR2 SMNVEV (reference sequence). The V gene lost 3 bases and the J gene lost 8 bases, with 16 bases spanning the gap. The CDR3 is CASSFSAGEIGYTF. CDR3 coding DNA: TGTGCCAGCAGTTTTAGTGCAGGGGAGATCGGCTACACCTTC.

The gene calls are TRBV11-2 and TRBJ2-5; weak D call: TRBD2 (7 bases). The ends were cut back, 5 bases at V and 5 bases at J, with 27 bases in the middle. The CDR3 sequence is 18 residues long. CDR1 and CDR2 from the germline V gene are SGHAT and FQNNGV. CDR3 nucleotide sequence: TGTGCCAGCAGCGCCCTTGCGGGGGCCAACACTCCTTCTGAGACCCAGTACTTC. This translates into CASSALAGANTPSETQYF.

The rearrangement links TRBV27 to TRBJ2-7; 9 nucleotides match TRBD2. V shed 3 bases and J 2 bases; nucleotides not matched to a gene: 5. The length of the CDR3 is 15 residues. The germline V gene encodes CDR1 MNHEY and CDR2 SMNVEV (reference sequence). The CDR3 sequence: CASSFLAGGAYEQYF. The CDR3 DNA follows: TGTGCCAGCAGTTTTTTGGCGGGAGGGGCCTACGAGCAGTACTTC.

This clonotype was seen a few times. One end of the junction varies from germline; a read error may be responsible. The V and J genes are TRBV11-2 and TRBJ2-7; D uncertain. Germline lookup yields CDR1 SGHAT and CDR2 FQNNGV. CDR3 length: 14 amino acids. The CDR3 reads CASSSATGPYEQYF. The DNA of the CDR3 is TGTGCCAGCAGCTCCGCGACGGGCCCCTATGAGCAGTACTTC.

The rearrangement links TRBV6-2 or TRBV6-3 to TRBJ1-4; TRBD1 agrees at 7 bases. This CDR3 is 16 amino acids long. J was trimmed by 3 bases and V by 5 bases; bases with no gene match: 9. Germline loops: CDR1 MNHEY, CDR2 SVGEGT. CDR3: CASSTLRQGANEKLFF. In DNA form, the CDR3 reads TGTGCCAGCAGTACTCTTCGACAGGGTGCTAATGAAAAACTGTTTTTT.

Note on this clonotype: A much larger clone sits a single nucleotide away, making a read error possible. This chain uses TRBV7-9 with TRBJ1-4; D ambiguous. This CDR3 is 14 amino acids long. With 5 bases removed from V and 0 bases from J, the gap between germline ends came to 7 bases. Germline lookup yields CDR1 SEHNR and CDR2 FQNEAQ (reference sequence). CDR3 sequence (DNA): TGTGCCAGCAGCCCCGTGGCAACTAATGAAAAACTGTTTTTT. Residues: CASSPVATNEKLFF.

This clonotype was counted ten times or more. J is TRBJ2-1 and V is TRBV11-2, with TRBD2 matching 7 bases. Looked up from germline, CDR1 is SGHAT and CDR2 is FQNNGV. After removal of 4 bases from V and 7 bases from J, the junction contained 10 bases not matched to a gene. The CDR3 is 15 amino acids. This CDR3 is CASSSPGLSGNEQFF. CDR3 DNA: TGTGCCAGCAGCTCCCCGGGACTAAGTGGAAATGAGCAGTTCTTC.

This clonotype was found many times. This chain links TRBV30 with TRBJ1-1, with D tentatively TRBD1 (5 bases). V lost 0 bases and J lost 3, with 5 bases in between. The CDR3 extends over 12 amino acids. Germline V gene data show CDR1 as GTSNPN and CDR2 as SVGIG (reference sequence). Here the CDR3 DNA reads TGTGCCTGGAGTGTGGGGGACACTGAAGCTTTCTTT. As protein: CAWSVGDTEAFF.

This clonotype was seen only a few times. V is TRBV24-1 and J is TRBJ2-3; the D gene is possibly TRBD1 (6 bases). CDR1 is KGHDR, CDR2 SFDVKD, per germline. Trimming shortened V by 3 bases and J by 10 bases, and 13 bases separated the two germline ends. This CDR3 has 13 amino acids. This CDR3 is CATSDNTGFAQYF. The CDR3 DNA is TGTGCCACCAGTGATAATACAGGGTTTGCGCAGTATTTT.